This T cell receptor beta chain was retrieved from a study of blood T cell repertoires in COVID-19. The overall study: From T cells, B-cell-depleted T cells, or PBMCs came the material, which was cDNA or gDNA.

Assay: immunoSEQ multiplex PCR; the TCRdb copy retains only in-frame clones and omits some. This sample has 45,000 to 55,000 clones, with roughly nine tenths found just once. CDR3 length equals 16 residues. Looked up from germline, CDR1 is SGHDT and CDR2 is YYEEEE. V dropped 1 base and J dropped 0; count of bases not matched to a gene: 4. The chain carries TRBV5-6 and TRBJ2-3, with TRBD2 identical over 8 bases. The source of this sequence is a woman aged 40 to 50 with active COVID-19. Sequenced input: peripheral blood. CDR3 DNA: TGTGCCAGCAGCTTGACTAGCGGCTTGAGCACAGATACGCAGTATTTT. Amino acids: CASSLTSGLSTDTQYF.